One sample yielded the 4 T cell receptor beta chains listed below, sequenced in a study of beta chain features in type 1 diabetes. The study, taken as a whole, reports: People with Type 1 diabetes carried modestly yet significantly shorter TCRB CDR3s in all four CD4+ subsets.

For these receptors, no antigen is known. Expressed TCRB transcripts were sequenced because the entire RNA isolate underwent reverse transcription. Clones were read by immunoSEQ multiplex PCR, and TCRdb kept only the in-frame ones, dropping some. The sample lists over 650,000 clones, more than 12% seen once, with approximately 0.042% in the top ten. The specimen sequenced was naive CD4+ T cells from blood. The receptor set was obtained from a man aged 18 to 29 with type 1 diabetes.

This clone came up a few times. V usage is TRBV30 and J usage is TRBJ2-1; D remains ambiguous. The CDR3 has 11 amino acids. Trimming removed 6 bases at V and 6 bases at J, with 9 bases between. Germline values: CDR1 GTSNPN, CDR2 SVGIG (reference sequence). The CDR3, as DNA: TGTGCCTGCCCTAACCTCAATGAGCAGTTCTTC. The encoded protein is CACPNLNEQFF.

The chain combines TRBV29-1 with TRBJ2-5; a weak D match, TRBD2 (7 bases). V was pared by 6 bases and J by 7 bases, with 9 bases between. The CDR3 extends over 10 amino acids. In germline, CDR1 is SQVTM, CDR2 ANQGSEA. This CDR3 is CSVGGGTQYF. CDR3 nucleotides: TGCAGCGTGGGAGGGGGGACCCAGTACTTC.

The CDR3: CASSFLRDRVTDTQYF. CDR3 DNA: TGTGCCAGCTCATTTCTCCGGGACAGGGTGACAGATACGCAGTATTTT. J is TRBJ2-3 and V is TRBV18; 9 nucleotides match TRBD1. The J segment lost 3 bases and the V segment lost 5 bases, leaving 9 bases of the junction unmatched. In germline, CDR1 is KGHSH, CDR2 LQKENI. The CDR3 consists of 16 residues. Full variable domain (outside the CDR3, taken from reference TRBV18 and TRBJ2-3): NAGVMQNPRHLVRRRGQEARLRCSPMKGHSHVYWYRQLPEEGLKFMVYLQKENIIDESGMPKERFSAEFPKEGPSILRIQQVVRGDSAAYFCASSFLRDRVTDTQYFGPGTRLTVL.

This chain uses TRBV7-9 with TRBJ2-5; D remains ambiguous. V was trimmed by 1 base and J by 7 bases, leaving 10 bases between them. CDR1 is SEHNR, CDR2 FQNEAQ, per germline (reference sequence). CDR3 length: 13 residues. In DNA form, the CDR3 reads TGTGCCAGCAGCTTAGGGCCCCCCCGGACCCAGTACTTC. Amino acids: CASSLGPPRTQYF.